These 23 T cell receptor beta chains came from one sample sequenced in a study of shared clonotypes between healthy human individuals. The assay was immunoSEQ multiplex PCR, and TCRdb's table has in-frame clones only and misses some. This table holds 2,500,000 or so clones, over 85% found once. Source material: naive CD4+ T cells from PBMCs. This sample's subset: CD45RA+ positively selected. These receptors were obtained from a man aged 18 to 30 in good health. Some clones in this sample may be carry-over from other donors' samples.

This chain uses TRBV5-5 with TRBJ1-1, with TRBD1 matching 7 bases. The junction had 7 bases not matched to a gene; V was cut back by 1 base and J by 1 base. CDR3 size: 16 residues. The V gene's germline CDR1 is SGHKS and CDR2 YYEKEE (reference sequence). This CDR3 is CASSLQGGRGNTEAFF. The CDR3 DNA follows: TGTGCCAGCAGCTTGCAAGGGGGCAGGGGGAACACTGAAGCTTTCTTT.

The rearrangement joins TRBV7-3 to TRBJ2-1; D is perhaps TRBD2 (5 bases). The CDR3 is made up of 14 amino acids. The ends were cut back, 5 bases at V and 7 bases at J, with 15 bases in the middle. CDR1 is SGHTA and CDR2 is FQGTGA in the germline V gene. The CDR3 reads CASSPKTMGNEQFF. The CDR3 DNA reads TGTGCCAGCAGCCCGAAGACTATGGGGAATGAGCAGTTCTTC.

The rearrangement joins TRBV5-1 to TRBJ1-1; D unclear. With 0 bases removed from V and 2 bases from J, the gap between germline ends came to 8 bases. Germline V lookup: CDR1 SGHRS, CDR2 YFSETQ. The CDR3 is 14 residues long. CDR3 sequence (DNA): TGCGCCAGCAGCTTGGTGTCCTCTAACACTGAAGCTTTCTTT. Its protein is CASSLVSSNTEAFF.

CDR3 nucleotides: TGTGCCAGCAGTCCGCTCTCCAAGAACACTGAAGCTTTCTTT. This gives the protein CASSPLSKNTEAFF. This chain connects TRBV6-5 to TRBJ1-1; D not resolved. CDR3 length: 14 amino acids. V was trimmed by 5 bases and J by 1 base, leaving 11 bases between them. CDR1 MNHEY and CDR2 SVGAGI come from the germline V gene.

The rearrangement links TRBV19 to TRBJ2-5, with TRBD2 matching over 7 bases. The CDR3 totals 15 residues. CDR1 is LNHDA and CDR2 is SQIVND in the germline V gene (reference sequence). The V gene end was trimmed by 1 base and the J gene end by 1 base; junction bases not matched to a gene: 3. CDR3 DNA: TGTGCCAGTAGTATAGTGCCGGGAGGCCAAGAGACCCAGTACTTC. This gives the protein CASSIVPGGQETQYF.

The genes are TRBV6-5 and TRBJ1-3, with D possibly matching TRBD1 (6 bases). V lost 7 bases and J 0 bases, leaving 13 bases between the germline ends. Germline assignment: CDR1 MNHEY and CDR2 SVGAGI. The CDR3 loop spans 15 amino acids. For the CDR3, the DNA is TGTGCCAGCAAGCAAGTGGGGGCCTCTGGAAACACCATATATTTT. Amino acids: CASKQVGASGNTIYF.

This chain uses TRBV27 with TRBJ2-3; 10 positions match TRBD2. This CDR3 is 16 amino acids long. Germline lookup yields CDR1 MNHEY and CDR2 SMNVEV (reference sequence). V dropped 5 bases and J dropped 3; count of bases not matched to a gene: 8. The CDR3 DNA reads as TGTGCCAGCAGTACCCTAGTAGCGGGAGGAACAGATACGCAGTATTTT. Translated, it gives CASSTLVAGGTDTQYF.

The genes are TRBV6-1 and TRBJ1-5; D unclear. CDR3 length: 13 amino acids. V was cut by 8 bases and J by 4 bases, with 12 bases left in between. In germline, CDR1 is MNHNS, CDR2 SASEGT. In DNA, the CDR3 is TGTGCCAGCCGGCGGGCCTTGAATCAGCCCCAGCATTTT. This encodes CASRRALNQPQHF.

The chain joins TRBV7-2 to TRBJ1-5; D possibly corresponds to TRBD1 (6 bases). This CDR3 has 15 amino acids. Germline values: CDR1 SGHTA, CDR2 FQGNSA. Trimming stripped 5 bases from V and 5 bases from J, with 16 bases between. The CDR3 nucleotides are TGTGCCAGCAGCAAAGACAGGCCTGCGGATCAGCCCCAGCATTTT. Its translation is CASSKDRPADQPQHF.

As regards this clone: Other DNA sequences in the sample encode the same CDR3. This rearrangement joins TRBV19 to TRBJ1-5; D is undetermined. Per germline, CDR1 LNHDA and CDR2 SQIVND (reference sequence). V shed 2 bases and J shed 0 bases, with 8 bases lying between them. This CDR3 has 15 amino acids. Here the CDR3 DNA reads TGTGCCAGTAGTATAACCGGGCTTAGCAATCAGCCCCAGCATTTT. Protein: CASSITGLSNQPQHF.

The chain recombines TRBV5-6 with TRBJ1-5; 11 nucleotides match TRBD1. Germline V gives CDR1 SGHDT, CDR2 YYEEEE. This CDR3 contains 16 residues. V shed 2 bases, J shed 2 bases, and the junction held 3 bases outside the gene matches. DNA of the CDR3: TGTGCCAGCAGCTTTCTGGGACAGGGGGGCAATCAGCCCCAGCATTTT. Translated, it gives CASSFLGQGGNQPQHF. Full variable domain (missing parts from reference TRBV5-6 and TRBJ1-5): DAGVTQSPTHLIKTRGQQVTLRCSPKSGHDTVSWYQQALGQGPQFIFQYYEEEERQRGNFPDRFSGHQFPNYSSELNVNALLLGDSALYLCASSFLGQGGNQPQHFGDGTRLSIL.

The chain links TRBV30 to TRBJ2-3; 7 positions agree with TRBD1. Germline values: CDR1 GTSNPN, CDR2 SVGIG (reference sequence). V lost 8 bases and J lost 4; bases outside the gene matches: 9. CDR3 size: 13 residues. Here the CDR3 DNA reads TGTGCCGCCACCGGGACAGCATCAGATACGCAGTATTTT. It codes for CAATGTASDTQYF. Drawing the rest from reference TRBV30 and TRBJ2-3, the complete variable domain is SQTIHQWPATLVQPVGSPLSLECTVEGTSNPNLYWYRQAAGRGLQLLFYSVGIGQISSEVPQNLSASRPQDRQFILSSKKLLLSDSGFYLCAATGTASDTQYFGPGTRLTVL.

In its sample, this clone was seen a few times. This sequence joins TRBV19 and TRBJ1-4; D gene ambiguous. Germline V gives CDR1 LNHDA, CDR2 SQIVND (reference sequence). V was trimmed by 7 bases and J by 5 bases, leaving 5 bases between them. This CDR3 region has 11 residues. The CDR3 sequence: CASIKNEKLFF. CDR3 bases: TGTGCCAGTATTAAAAATGAAAAACTGTTTTTT.

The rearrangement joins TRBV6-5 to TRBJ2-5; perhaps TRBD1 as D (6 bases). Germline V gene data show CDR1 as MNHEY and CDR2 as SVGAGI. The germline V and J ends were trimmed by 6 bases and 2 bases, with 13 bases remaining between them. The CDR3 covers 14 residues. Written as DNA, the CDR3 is TGTGCCAGCAGAGCCCGGGACAAGCAAGAGACCCAGTACTTC. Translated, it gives CASRARDKQETQYF.

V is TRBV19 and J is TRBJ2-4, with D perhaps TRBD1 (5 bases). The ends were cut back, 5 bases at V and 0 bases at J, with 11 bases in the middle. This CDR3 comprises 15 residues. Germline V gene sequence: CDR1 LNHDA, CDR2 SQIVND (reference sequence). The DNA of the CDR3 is TGTGCCAGTAGTCGACAGACCTTAGCCAAAAACATTCAGTACTTC. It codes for CASSRQTLAKNIQYF.

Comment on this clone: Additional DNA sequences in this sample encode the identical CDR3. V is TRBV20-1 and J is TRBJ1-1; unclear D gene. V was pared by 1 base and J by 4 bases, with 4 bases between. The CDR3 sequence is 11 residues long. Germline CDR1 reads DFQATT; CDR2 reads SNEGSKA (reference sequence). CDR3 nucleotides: TGCAGTGCTAGAGGGGTCACTGAAGCTTTCTTT. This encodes CSARGVTEAFF.

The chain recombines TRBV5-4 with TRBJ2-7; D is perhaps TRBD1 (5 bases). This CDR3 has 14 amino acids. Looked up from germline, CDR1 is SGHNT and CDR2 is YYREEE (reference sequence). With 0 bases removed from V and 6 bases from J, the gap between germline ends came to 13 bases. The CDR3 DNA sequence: TGTGCCAGCAGCTTGGGGCGCAGGGTAGCCGAGCAGTACTTC. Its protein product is CASSLGRRVAEQYF.

Here the CDR3 reads CASSLGFSGGTSNEQYF. In DNA form, the CDR3 reads TGCGCCAGCAGCTTGGGGTTTTCGGGAGGGACTAGCAACGAGCAGTACTTC. The genes are TRBV5-1 and TRBJ2-7; 9 positions agree with TRBD2. V lost 0 bases and J lost 5; bases outside the gene matches: 12. CDR1 SGHRS and CDR2 YFSETQ come from the germline V gene. The CDR3 contains 17 residues.

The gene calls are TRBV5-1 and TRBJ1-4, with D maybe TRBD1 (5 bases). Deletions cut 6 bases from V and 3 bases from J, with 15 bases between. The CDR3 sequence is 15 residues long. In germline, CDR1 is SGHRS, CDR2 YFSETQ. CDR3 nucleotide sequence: TGCGCCAGCAATAATGGGGCTACTTCTAATGAAAAACTGTTTTTT. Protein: CASNNGATSNEKLFF.

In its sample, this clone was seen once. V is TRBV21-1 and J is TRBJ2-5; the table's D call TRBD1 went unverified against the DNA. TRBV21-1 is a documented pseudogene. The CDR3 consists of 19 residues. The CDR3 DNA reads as TGTGCCAGCAGCAAAGTGTTCGGCAGGCCCCACGCTCGACAAGAGACCCAGTACTTC. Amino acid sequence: CASSKVFGRPHARQETQYF.

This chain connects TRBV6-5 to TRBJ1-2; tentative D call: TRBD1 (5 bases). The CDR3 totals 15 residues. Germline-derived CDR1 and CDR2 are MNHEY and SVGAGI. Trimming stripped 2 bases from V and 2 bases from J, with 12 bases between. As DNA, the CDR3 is TGTGCCAGCAGTTACGGGGGGAGTAAAAACTATGGCTACACCTTC. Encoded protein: CASSYGGSKNYGYTF.

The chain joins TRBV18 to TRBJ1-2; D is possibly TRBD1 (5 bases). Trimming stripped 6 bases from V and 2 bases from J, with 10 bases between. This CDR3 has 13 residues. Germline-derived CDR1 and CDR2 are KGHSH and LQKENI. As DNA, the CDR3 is TGTGCCAGCTCGCAGACAGAGAACTATGGCTACACCTTC. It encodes CASSQTENYGYTF.

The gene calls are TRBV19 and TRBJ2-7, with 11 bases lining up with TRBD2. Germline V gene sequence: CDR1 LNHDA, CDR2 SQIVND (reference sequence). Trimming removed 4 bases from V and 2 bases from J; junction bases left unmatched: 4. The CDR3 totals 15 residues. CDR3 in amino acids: CASSKGTSGPYEQYF. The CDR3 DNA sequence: TGTGCCAGTAGTAAGGGGACTAGCGGACCCTACGAGCAGTACTTC.